This section outlines one T cell receptor (beta chain) sequence together with its context. These data come from a study of blood T cell repertoires in COVID-19. Some clones are missing from TCRdb's copy, which holds only in-frame ones; the method was immunoSEQ multiplex PCR. The sample has roughly 130,000 clones; 84% are singletons. The CDR3 spans 15 residues. Trimming cost V 0 bases and J 10 bases; bases outside gene matches: 10. Germline assignment: CDR1 SEHNR and CDR2 FQNEAQ (reference sequence). The chain joins TRBV7-9 to TRBJ1-1; TRBD1 agrees at 8 bases. The receptor comes from a woman in her 50s with acute COVID-19. The material sequenced was PBMCs or T cells enriched from blood (not recorded which). The DNA of the CDR3 is TGTGCCAGCAGCTTAGCTGTCGCAGGGGGCATTGGAGCTTTCTTT. Its translation is CASSLAVAGGIGAFF.